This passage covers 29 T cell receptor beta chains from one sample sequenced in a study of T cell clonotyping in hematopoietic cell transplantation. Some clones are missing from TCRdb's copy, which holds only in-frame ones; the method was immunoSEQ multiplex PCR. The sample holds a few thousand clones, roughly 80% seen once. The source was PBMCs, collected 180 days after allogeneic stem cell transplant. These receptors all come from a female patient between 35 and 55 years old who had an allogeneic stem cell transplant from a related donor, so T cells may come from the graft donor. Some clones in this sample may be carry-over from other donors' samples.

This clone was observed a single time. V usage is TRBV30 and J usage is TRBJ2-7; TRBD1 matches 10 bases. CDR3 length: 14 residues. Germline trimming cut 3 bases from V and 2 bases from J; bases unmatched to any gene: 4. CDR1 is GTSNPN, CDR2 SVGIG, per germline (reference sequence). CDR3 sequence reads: CAWRRTGGAYEQYF. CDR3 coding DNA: TGTGCCTGGAGGCGGACAGGGGGGGCCTACGAGCAGTACTTC. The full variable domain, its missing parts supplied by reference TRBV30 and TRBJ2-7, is SQTIHQWPATLVQPVGSPLSLECTVEGTSNPNLYWYRQAAGRGLQLLFYSVGIGQISSEVPQNLSASRPQDRQFILSSKKLLLSDSGFYLCAWRRTGGAYEQYFGPGTRLTVT.

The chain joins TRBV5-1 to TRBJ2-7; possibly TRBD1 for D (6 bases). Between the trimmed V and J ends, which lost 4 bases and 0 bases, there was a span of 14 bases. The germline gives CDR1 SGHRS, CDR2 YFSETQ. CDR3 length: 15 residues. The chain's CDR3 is CASSLGGTASYEQYF. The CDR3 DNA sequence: TGCGCCAGCAGCCTAGGGGGTACCGCCTCCTACGAGCAGTACTTC.

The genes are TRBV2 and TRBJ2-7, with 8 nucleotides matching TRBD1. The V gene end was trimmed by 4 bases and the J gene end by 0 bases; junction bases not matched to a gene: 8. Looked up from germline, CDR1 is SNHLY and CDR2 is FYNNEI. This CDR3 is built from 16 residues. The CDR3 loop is CASSGRTGFSSYEQYF. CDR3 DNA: TGTGCCAGCAGTGGTCGGACAGGGTTTAGCTCCTACGAGCAGTACTTC. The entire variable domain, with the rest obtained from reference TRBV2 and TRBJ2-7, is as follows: EPEVTQTPSHQVTQMGQEVILRCVPISNHLYFYWYRQILGQKVEFLVSFYNNEISEKSEIFDDQFSVERPDGSNFTLKIRSTKLEDSAMYFCASSGRTGFSSYEQYFGPGTRLTVT.

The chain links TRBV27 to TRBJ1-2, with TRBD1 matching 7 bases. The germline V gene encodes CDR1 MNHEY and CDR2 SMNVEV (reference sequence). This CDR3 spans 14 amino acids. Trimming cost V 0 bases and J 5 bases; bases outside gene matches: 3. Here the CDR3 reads CASSLSGTVYGYTF. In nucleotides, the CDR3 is TGTGCCAGCAGTTTATCGGGGACAGTTTATGGCTACACCTTC.

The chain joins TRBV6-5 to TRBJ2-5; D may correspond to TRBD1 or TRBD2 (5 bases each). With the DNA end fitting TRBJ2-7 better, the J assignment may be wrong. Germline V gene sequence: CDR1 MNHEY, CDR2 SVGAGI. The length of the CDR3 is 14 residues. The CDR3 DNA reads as TGTGCCAGCAGTTACGGGACCGGAGCCTACGAGCAGTACTTC. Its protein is CASSYGTGAYEQYF.

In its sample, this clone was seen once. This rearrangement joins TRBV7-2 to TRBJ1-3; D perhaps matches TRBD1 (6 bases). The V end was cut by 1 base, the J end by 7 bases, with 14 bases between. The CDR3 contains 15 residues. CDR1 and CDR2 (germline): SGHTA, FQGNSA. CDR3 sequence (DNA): TGTGCCAGCAGCTTAGTGGGGGCGCAGGGGAACACCATATATTTT. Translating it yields CASSLVGAQGNTIYF.

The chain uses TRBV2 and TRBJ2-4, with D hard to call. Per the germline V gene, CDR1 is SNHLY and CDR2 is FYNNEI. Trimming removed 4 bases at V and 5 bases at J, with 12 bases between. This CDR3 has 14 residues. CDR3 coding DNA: TGTGCCAGCAGTGCCTCGTTGGCGCAAAACATTCAGTACTTC. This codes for CASSASLAQNIQYF.

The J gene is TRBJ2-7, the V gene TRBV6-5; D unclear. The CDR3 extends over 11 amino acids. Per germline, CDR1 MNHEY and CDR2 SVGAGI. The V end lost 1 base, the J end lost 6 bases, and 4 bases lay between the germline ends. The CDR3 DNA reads TGTGCCAGCAGTTACTGGGGCGAGCAGTACTTC. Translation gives CASSYWGEQYF.

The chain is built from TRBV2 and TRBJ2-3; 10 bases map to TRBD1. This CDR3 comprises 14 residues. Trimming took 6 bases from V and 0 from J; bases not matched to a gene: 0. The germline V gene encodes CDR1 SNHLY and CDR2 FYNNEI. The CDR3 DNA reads TGTGCCAGCAGGGACAGGGGGAGCACAGATACGCAGTATTTT. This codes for CASRDRGSTDTQYF.

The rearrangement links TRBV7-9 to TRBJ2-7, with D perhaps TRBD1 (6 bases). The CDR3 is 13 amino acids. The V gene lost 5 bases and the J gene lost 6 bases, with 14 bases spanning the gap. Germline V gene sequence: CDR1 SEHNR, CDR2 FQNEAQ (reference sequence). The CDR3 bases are TGTGCCAGCAGCATCGGGACACACGGCGAGCAGTACTTC. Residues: CASSIGTHGEQYF. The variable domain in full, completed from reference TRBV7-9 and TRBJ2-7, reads DTGVSQNPRHKITKRGQNVTFRCDPISEHNRLYWYRQTLGQGPEFLTYFQNEAQLEKSRLLSDRFSAERPKGSFSTLEIQRTEQGDSAMYLCASSIGTHGEQYFGPGTRLTVT.

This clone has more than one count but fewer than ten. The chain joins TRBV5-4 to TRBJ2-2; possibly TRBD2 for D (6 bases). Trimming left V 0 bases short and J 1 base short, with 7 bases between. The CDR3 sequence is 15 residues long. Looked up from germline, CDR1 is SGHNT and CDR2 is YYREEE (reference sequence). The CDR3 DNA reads TGTGCCAGCAGCTTGGGAGCGGGGAACACCGGGGAGCTGTTTTTT. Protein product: CASSLGAGNTGELFF.

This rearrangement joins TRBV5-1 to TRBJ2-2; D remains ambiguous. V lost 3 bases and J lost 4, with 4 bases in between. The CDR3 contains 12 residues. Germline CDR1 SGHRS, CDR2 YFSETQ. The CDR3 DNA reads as TGCGCCAGCAGCTATTCCACCGGGGAGCTGTTTTTT. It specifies CASSYSTGELFF.

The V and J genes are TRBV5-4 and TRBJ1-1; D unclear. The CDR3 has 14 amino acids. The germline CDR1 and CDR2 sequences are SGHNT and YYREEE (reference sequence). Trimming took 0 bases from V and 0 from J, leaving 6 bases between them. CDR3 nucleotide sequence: TGTGCCAGCAGCTTGGTTGAATTGAACACTGAAGCTTTCTTT. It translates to CASSLVELNTEAFF.

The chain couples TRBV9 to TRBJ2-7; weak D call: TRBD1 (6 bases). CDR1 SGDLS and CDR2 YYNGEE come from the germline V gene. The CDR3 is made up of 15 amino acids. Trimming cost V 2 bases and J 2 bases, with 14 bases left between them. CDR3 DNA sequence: TGTGCCAGCAGCGTCGAGGCTGGACAGCCCTACGAGCAGTACTTC. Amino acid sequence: CASSVEAGQPYEQYF.

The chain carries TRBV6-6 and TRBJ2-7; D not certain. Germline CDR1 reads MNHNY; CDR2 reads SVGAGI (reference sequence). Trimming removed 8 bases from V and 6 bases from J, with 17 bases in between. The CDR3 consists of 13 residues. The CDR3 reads CASGRLTNGEQYF. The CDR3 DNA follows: TGTGCCAGCGGCAGGCTGACAAACGGCGAGCAGTACTTC.

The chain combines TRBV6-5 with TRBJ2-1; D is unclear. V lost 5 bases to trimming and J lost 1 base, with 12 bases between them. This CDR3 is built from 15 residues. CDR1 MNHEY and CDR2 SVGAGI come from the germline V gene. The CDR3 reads CASSIGSWSYNEQFF. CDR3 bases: TGTGCCAGCAGTATCGGTTCGTGGTCCTACAATGAGCAGTTCTTC.

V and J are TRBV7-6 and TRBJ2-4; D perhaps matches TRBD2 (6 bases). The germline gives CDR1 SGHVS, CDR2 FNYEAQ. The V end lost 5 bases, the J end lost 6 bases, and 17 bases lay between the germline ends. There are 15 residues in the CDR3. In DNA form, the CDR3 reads TGTGCCAGCAGCCCGGGCCTAGGGCGGGGAAACATTCAGTACTTC. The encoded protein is CASSPGLGRGNIQYF.

Here the CDR3 DNA reads TGTGCCTGCGACAGGAACACCGGGGAGCTGTTTTTT. This encodes CACDRNTGELFF. The chain couples TRBV30 to TRBJ2-2; possibly TRBD1 for D (5 bases). This CDR3 contains 12 residues. Germline CDR1 reads GTSNPN; CDR2 reads SVGIG (reference sequence). V gave up 6 bases and J gave up 1 base, with 6 bases separating them.

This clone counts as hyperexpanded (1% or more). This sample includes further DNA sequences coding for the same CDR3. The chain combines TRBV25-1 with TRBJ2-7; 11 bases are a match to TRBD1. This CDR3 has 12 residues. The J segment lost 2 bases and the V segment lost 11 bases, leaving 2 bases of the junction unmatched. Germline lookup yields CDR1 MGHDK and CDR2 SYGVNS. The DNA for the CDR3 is TGTGCCTCGGGACAGGGGGCCTACGAGCAGTACTTC. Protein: CASGQGAYEQYF.

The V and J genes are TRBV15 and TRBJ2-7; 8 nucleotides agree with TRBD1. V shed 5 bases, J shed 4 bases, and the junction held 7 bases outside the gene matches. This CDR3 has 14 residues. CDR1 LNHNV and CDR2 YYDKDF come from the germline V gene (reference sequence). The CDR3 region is CATSEGQGAYEQYF. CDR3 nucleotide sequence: TGTGCCACCAGCGAAGGACAGGGTGCGTACGAGCAGTACTTC.

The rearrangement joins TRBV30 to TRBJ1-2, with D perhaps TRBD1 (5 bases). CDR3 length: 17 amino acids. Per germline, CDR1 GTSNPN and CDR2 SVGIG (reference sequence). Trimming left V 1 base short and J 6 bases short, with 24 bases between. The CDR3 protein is CAWSASLHVGGSDGYTF. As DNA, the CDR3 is TGTGCCTGGAGTGCCTCCCTCCACGTCGGGGGGAGTGATGGCTACACCTTC.

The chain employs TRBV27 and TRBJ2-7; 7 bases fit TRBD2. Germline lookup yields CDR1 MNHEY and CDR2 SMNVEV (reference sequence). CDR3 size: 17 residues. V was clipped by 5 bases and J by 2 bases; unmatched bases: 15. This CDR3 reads CASSPWGGLAEAYEQYF. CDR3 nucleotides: TGTGCCAGCAGTCCATGGGGAGGGCTAGCGGAAGCCTACGAGCAGTACTTC.

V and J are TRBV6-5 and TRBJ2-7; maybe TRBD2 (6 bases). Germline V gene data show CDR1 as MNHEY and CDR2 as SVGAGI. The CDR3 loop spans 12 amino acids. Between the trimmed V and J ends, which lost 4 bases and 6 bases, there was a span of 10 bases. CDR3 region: CASSLGLSEQYF. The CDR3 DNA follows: TGTGCCAGCAGTTTAGGACTAAGCGAGCAGTACTTC.

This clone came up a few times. CDR3 nucleotides: TGTGCCAGCACCCAGCGCGGGATCCTGGGTCAAGAGACCCAGTACTTC. Its translation is CASTQRGILGQETQYF. The rearrangement joins TRBV28 to TRBJ2-5, with a weak D call TRBD2 (6 bases). The CDR3 runs 16 residues. Trimming removed 7 bases from V and 2 bases from J, with 20 bases in between. In germline, CDR1 is MDHEN, CDR2 SYDVKM. The whole variable domain, remainder taken from reference TRBV28 and TRBJ2-5, is DVKVTQSSRYLVKRTGEKVFLECVQDMDHENMFWYRQDPGLGLRLIYFSYDVKMKEKGDIPEGYSVSREKKERFSLILESASTNQTSMYLCASTQRGILGQETQYFGPGTRLLVL.

CDR3 DNA sequence: TGTGCCAGCAGCCAAGAACTAGCGGAGGCCTACGAGCAGTACTTC. Translated, it gives CASSQELAEAYEQYF. The chain carries TRBV4-2 and TRBJ2-7, with 8 nucleotides matching TRBD2. This CDR3 has 15 amino acids. The V gene's germline CDR1 is LGHNA and CDR2 YNFKEQ. V dropped 0 bases and J dropped 2; count of bases not matched to a gene: 3.

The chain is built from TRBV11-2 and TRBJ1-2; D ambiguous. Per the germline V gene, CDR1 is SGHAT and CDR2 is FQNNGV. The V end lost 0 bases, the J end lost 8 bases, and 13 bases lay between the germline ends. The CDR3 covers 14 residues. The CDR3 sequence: CASSLDRTQGGYTF. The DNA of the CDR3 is TGTGCCAGCAGCTTAGATAGGACTCAAGGCGGCTACACCTTC.

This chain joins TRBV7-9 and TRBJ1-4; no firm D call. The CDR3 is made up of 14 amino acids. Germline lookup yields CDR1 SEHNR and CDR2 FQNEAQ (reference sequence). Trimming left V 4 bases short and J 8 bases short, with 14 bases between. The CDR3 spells CASSSGEVPEKLFF. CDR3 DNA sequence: TGTGCCAGCAGCTCTGGTGAGGTGCCCGAAAAACTGTTTTTT.

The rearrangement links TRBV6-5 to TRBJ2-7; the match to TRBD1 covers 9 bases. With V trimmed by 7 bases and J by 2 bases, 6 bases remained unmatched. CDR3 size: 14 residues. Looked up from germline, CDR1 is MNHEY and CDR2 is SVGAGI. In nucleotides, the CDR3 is TGTGCCAGCACGGGGGACAGGGCTCCCTACGAGCAGTACTTC. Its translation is CASTGDRAPYEQYF.

The CDR3 DNA follows: TGTGCCAGCAGCTTTTCGGCCGGGGGTCAGCCCCAGCATTTT. Protein: CASSFSAGGQPQHF. The chain uses TRBV7-9 and TRBJ1-5, with a weak D call TRBD1 (5 bases). The germline gives CDR1 SEHNR, CDR2 FQNEAQ (reference sequence). The length of the CDR3 is 14 residues. The V and J ends lost 3 bases and 6 bases respectively, with 12 bases between them. The full variable domain, its missing parts supplied by reference TRBV7-9 and TRBJ1-5, is DTGVSQNPRHKITKRGQNVTFRCDPISEHNRLYWYRQTLGQGPEFLTYFQNEAQLEKSRLLSDRFSAERPKGSFSTLEIQRTEQGDSAMYLCASSFSAGGQPQHFGDGTRLSIL.